This T cell receptor (beta chain) was identified in a study of T cells in Graves' hyperthyroidism and ophthalmopathy. This CDR3 is built from 13 residues. Germline V gives CDR1 MNHNS, CDR2 SASEGT. V was clipped by 6 bases and J by 8 bases; unmatched bases: 9. In patients aged 18 to 65, hyperthyroidism was newly diagnosed, with duration under 2 months. Lactation, pregnancy, other autoimmune disease or uncontrolled infection led to exclusion of patients. This clonotype was seen repeatedly, ten times or more. Amplification of TCR beta CDR3 regions was performed using RNA transcripts as template. The TCR CDR3 was amplified in a first-round RT-PCR using the HTBI primer set. TCRdb called the multiplex PCR reads again in MiXCR, with one record for every CDR3 protein. The table lists fewer than 600,000 distinct CDR3 sequences, approximately 15% of them singletons, with around 17% in the top ten.

The sequencing sample was made of blood. The V and J genes are TRBV6-1 and TRBJ1-2, with TRBD1 matching 7 bases. This sequence originates from a woman aged 18-29 years with Graves' hyperthyroidism. The CDR3 bases are TGTGCCAGCAGCTCCGGACAGGCTGTAGGCTACACCTTC. Translated, it gives CASSSGQAVGYTF.